This is a list of T cell receptor beta chains from one sample in a study of shared clonotypes between healthy human individuals. Clones were sequenced by immunoSEQ multiplex PCR, and TCRdb holds only the in-frame ones, with some missing. Of over 1.4 million clones in the sample, roughly 96% were seen once. The sequencing input was naive CD4+ T cells sorted from blood. These receptors came from a young man in good health. Each CDR3 is given with its conserved first and last residue. D genes are given only for firm matches. Not every row has a clone size; where given, it reads once, few, many or a size class.

abundance: .; v_gene: TRBV5-1; d_gene: TRBD1; j_gene: TRBJ2-7; CDR3nt: TGCGCCAGCAGCGCCGGACCGGGACAGGGGGCCTACGAGCAGTACTTC; CDR3aa: CASSAGPGQGAYEQYF
abundance: .; v_gene: TRBV5-1; d_gene: TRBD1; j_gene: TRBJ2-6; CDR3nt: TGCGCCAGCAGCTCTCCCGGGACAGGGGGTCCCGGGGCCAACGTCCTGACTTTC; CDR3aa: CASSSPGTGGPGANVLTF
abundance: .; v_gene: TRBV6-5; d_gene: .; j_gene: TRBJ2-1; CDR3nt: TGTGCCAGCAGACCAAGGCGGAGCTCCTACAATGAGCAGTTCTTC; CDR3aa: CASRPRRSSYNEQFF
abundance: .; v_gene: TRBV5-4; d_gene: TRBD2; j_gene: TRBJ2-5; CDR3nt: TGTGCCAGCAGCTTGGAGACTAGCGGGATTTGGGATTCGGCCCAGTACTTC; CDR3aa: CASSLETSGIWDSAQYF
abundance: .; v_gene: TRBV5-1; d_gene: .; j_gene: TRBJ2-1; CDR3nt: TGCGCCAGCAGCAGCGGATTTATCGATGAGCAGTTCTTC; CDR3aa: CASSSGFIDEQFF
abundance: .; v_gene: TRBV7-9; d_gene: TRBD1; j_gene: TRBJ2-7; CDR3nt: TGTGCCAGCAGCTTAGGACAGGGGGCGGCCGAGCAGTACTTC; CDR3aa: CASSLGQGAAEQYF
abundance: .; v_gene: TRBV5-1; d_gene: .; j_gene: TRBJ1-2; CDR3nt: TGCGCCAGCAGCTTGGAACAGCTAGGCTACACCTTC; CDR3aa: CASSLEQLGYTF
abundance: few; v_gene: TRBV14; d_gene: .; j_gene: TRBJ2-2; CDR3nt: TGTGCCAGCAGCCCGCGTGGCGGGGAGCTGTTTTTT; CDR3aa: CASSPRGGELFF
abundance: .; v_gene: TRBV27; d_gene: TRBD2; j_gene: TRBJ2-7; CDR3nt: TGTGCCAGCAGTTTCAACCCCGGGACTAGCGGAAATTACGAGCAGTACTTC; CDR3aa: CASSFNPGTSGNYEQYF
abundance: .; v_gene: TRBV28; d_gene: .; j_gene: TRBJ2-7; CDR3nt: TGTGCCAGCAGTTCCCATCCCTACGAGCAGTACTTC; CDR3aa: CASSSHPYEQYF
abundance: .; v_gene: TRBV5-1; d_gene: .; j_gene: TRBJ1-1; CDR3nt: TGCGCCAGCAGCTCGTACCGGGGGCAGGACACTGAAGCTTTCTTT; CDR3aa: CASSSYRGQDTEAFF
abundance: .; v_gene: TRBV28; d_gene: TRBD2; j_gene: TRBJ2-3; CDR3nt: TGTGCCAGCAGTTTGGGACTAGCGGGAGGTACAGATACGCAGTATTTT; CDR3aa: CASSLGLAGGTDTQYF